This entry lists 3 T cell receptor beta chains sequenced from one sample in a study of CD8+ T cells in alopecia areata. Following RNA extraction, reverse transcription yielded cDNA that acted as the sequencing template. The method was immunoSEQ multiplex PCR; TCRdb's version includes in-frame clones alone and lacks a portion of them. The profile shows 200,000 to 250,000 clones, about 60% of them singletons. The sequencing used CD4+ T cells sorted from blood, collected at week 0. These receptors all come from a human donor with alopecia areata.

The gene calls are TRBV5-1 and TRBJ2-3; 9 positions agree with TRBD2. Germline lookup yields CDR1 SGHRS and CDR2 YFSETQ. The V and J ends lost 4 bases and 2 bases, in that order; junction bases with no gene match: 14. This CDR3 spans 18 amino acids. The CDR3 DNA sequence: TGCGCCAGCAGCCCGTCATTGTCATCTAGCGGGACCACAGATACGCAGTATTTT. This codes for CASSPSLSSSGTTDTQYF.

The V and J genes are TRBV15 and TRBJ2-1; D gene ambiguous. Trimming took 4 bases from V and 2 from J, leaving 9 bases between them. The germline CDR1 and CDR2 sequences are LNHNV and YYDKDF (reference sequence). This CDR3 is 14 amino acids long. CDR3 amino acids: CATSMSSPYNEQFF. In nucleotides, the CDR3 is TGTGCCACCAGCATGAGCAGCCCCTACAATGAGCAGTTCTTC. The complete variable domain, with remaining parts taken from reference TRBV15 and TRBJ2-1, reads DAMVIQNPRYQVTQFGKPVTLSCSQTLNHNVMYWYQQKSSQAPKLLFHYYDKDFNNEADTPDNFQSRRPNTSFCFLDIRSPGLGDTAMYLCATSMSSPYNEQFFGPGTRLTVL.

The V gene is TRBV16, the J gene TRBJ1-2, with D tentatively TRBD1 (6 bases). The V and J ends lost 4 bases and 2 bases respectively, with 11 bases between them. CDR3 length: 14 residues. CDR1 KGHSY and CDR2 FQNENV come from the germline V gene. CDR3 protein: CASSLATGNYGYTF. CDR3 coding DNA: TGTGCCAGCAGCCTCGCAACAGGGAACTATGGCTACACCTTC.